Each of the 20 T cell receptor beta chains below was sequenced from the same sample in a study of blood T cells in healthy people across ages. It was with a sample-barcoded 5' primer and a J-beta primer mix that a second PCR of about 6 to 12 cycles was run. From the 5' RACE reads, TCRdb called clonotypes with MiXCR, one entry per CDR3 protein. The profile covers 700,000 to 800,000 distinct CDR3 sequences, with 40% to 45% appearing a single time and around a fifth taken by the ten largest. Sequencing was done on a sample of blood. These receptors were obtained from a woman aged 60-75 years in good health.

This clonotype was counted between two and nine times. This chain joins TRBV12-3 or TRBV12-4 and TRBJ2-7, with D maybe TRBD1 (5 bases). The CDR3 extends over 14 amino acids. V dropped 3 bases and J dropped 4 bases, with 13 bases sitting between them. CDR3 DNA sequence: TGTGCCAGCAGTTTCCCAGGGCCCCCTTACGAGCAGTACTTC. It specifies CASSFPGPPYEQYF.

In this sample, this clonotype turned up a few times. This chain uses TRBV20-1 with TRBJ2-7; TRBD2 aligns across 10 bases. Germline CDR1 and CDR2: DFQATT and SNEGSKA (reference sequence). V shed 5 bases, J shed 2 bases, and the junction held 9 bases outside the gene matches. The CDR3 length is 15 residues. The CDR3 nucleotides are TGCAGTGCTCCCTGGACTAGCGGTCCCCCCTACGAGCAGTACTTC. This gives the protein CSAPWTSGPPYEQYF.

V gene TRBV5-6 combines with J gene TRBJ2-1; tentative D call: TRBD2 (7 bases). Germline assignment: CDR1 SGHDT and CDR2 YYEEEE. CDR3 length: 16 residues. V dropped 0 bases and J dropped 6 bases, with 16 bases sitting between them. The CDR3 nucleotides are TGTGCCAGCAGCTTGGGTGCGGGGGCCTCCGCCAATGAGCAGTTCTTC. It codes for CASSLGAGASANEQFF.

The V call is TRBV6-2 or TRBV6-3, the J call TRBJ1-6; a weak D match, TRBD1 (6 bases). V was shortened by 0 bases and J by 9 bases, with 15 bases between the two germline ends. This CDR3 has 16 amino acids. Per germline, CDR1 MNHEY and CDR2 SVGEGT. CDR3 coding DNA: TGTGCCAGCAGTTACTCGATCGTACAGGGTGGTTCACCCCTCCACTTT. The encoded protein is CASSYSIVQGGSPLHF.

The chain carries TRBV7-3 and TRBJ2-1; TRBD1 is a possible D gene (9 bases). Trimming left V 6 bases short and J 8 bases short, with 20 bases between. Germline V CDR1 and CDR2: SGHTA, FQGTGA. The CDR3 has 15 residues. The CDR3 loop is CASRPGGTGQDEQFF. CDR3 DNA sequence: TGTGCCAGCAGACCGGGGGGGACAGGGCAGGATGAGCAGTTCTTC.

This clonotype has only a few counts. The chain uses TRBV6-1 and TRBJ2-3, with D perhaps matching TRBD1 (6 bases). Germline V gives CDR1 MNHNS, CDR2 SASEGT. This CDR3 has 18 amino acids. Trimming stripped 5 bases from V and 0 bases from J, with 21 bases between. CDR3 in amino acids: CASSQNLDRPSSTDTQYF. The CDR3 coding sequence is TGTGCCAGCAGTCAAAACCTAGACAGGCCATCTAGCACAGATACGCAGTATTTT.

This clonotype came up once. The V gene is TRBV20-1, the J gene TRBJ2-7, with D possibly matching TRBD2 (6 bases). The CDR3 spans 10 residues. Germline-derived CDR1 and CDR2 are DFQATT and SNEGSKA (reference sequence). The germline V and J ends were trimmed by 3 bases and 10 bases, with 10 bases remaining between them. CDR3 nucleotides: TGCAGTGCTAGTAGCGGACCACAGTACTTC. Protein product: CSASSGPQYF.

In this sample, this clonotype turned up a few times. The chain joins TRBV19 to TRBJ2-4, with 7 bases identical to TRBD1. V was pared by 6 bases and J by 6 bases, with 8 bases of the junction left unmatched. The V gene's germline CDR1 is LNHDA and CDR2 SQIVND (reference sequence). This CDR3 region has 14 residues. The CDR3 protein is CASSETGAANIQYF. The CDR3 bases are TGTGCCAGTAGCGAAACAGGGGCGGCAAACATTCAGTACTTC. Together with reference TRBV19 and TRBJ2-4, the CDR3 gives the full variable domain: DGGITQSPKYLFRKEGQNVTLSCEQNLNHDAMYWYRQDPGQGLRLIYYSQIVNDFQKGDIAEGYSVSREKKESFPLTVTSAQKNPTAFYLCASSETGAANIQYFGAGTRLSVL.

This clonotype was detected only once. The V call is TRBV6-1, the J call TRBJ1-2; 11 bases are a match to TRBD1. The J segment lost 1 base and the V segment lost 6 bases, leaving 10 bases of the junction unmatched. The CDR3 extends over 17 amino acids. Germline V gene lookup returns CDR1 MNHNS and CDR2 SASEGT. Here the CDR3 DNA reads TGTGCCAGCAGAGCCGGGACAGGGGGAATTAGTAACTATGGCTACACCTTC. As protein: CASRAGTGGISNYGYTF.

This clonotype was seen just once. V is TRBV12-3 or TRBV12-4 and J is TRBJ1-5, with no clear D. This CDR3 spans 15 amino acids. The V and J ends lost 5 bases and 6 bases respectively, with 17 bases between them. CDR3 sequence reads: CASSPRGFVVQPQHF. In nucleotides, the CDR3 is TGTGCCAGCAGTCCTAGAGGATTTGTGGTTCAGCCCCAGCATTTT.

This chain uses TRBV7-2 with TRBJ2-6, with D perhaps TRBD1 (5 bases). The V gene lost 1 base and the J gene lost 3 bases, with 7 bases spanning the gap. The CDR3 extends over 15 amino acids. The V gene's germline CDR1 is SGHTA and CDR2 FQGNSA. CDR3 coding DNA: TGTGCCAGCAGCTTAGTAGGGGTTGGGGCCAACGTCCTGACTTTC. Translated, it gives CASSLVGVGANVLTF. The entire variable domain, with the rest obtained from reference TRBV7-2 and TRBJ2-6, is as follows: GAGVSQSPSNKVTEKGKDVELRCDPISGHTALYWYRQSLGQGLEFLIYFQGNSAPDKSGLPSDRFSAERTGGSVSTLTIQRTQQEDSAVYLCASSLVGVGANVLTFGAGSRLTVL.

This clonotype was picked up a small number of times. The chain joins TRBV5-1 to TRBJ2-3; 7 nucleotides align to TRBD1. Germline CDR1 is SGHRS and CDR2 is YFSETQ. After removal of 4 bases from V and 0 bases from J, the junction contained 5 bases not matched to a gene. This CDR3 has 15 residues. CDR3 amino acids: CASSRGQSSTDTQYF. CDR3 DNA: TGCGCCAGCAGCCGGGGACAGAGTAGCACAGATACGCAGTATTTT. The full variable domain, completed using reference TRBV5-1 and TRBJ2-3, is KAGVTQTPRYLIKTRGQQVTLSCSPISGHRSVSWYQQTPGQGLQFLFEYFSETQRNKGNFPGRFSGRQFSNSRSEMNVSTLELGDSALYLCASSRGQSSTDTQYFGPGTRLTVL.

The V call is TRBV6-4, the J call TRBJ2-1; TRBD2 agrees at 8 bases. The V segment lost 3 bases and the J segment 10 bases; nucleotides outside the gene matches: 5. The length of the CDR3 is 13 residues. Germline V gene data show CDR1 as MRHNA and CDR2 as SNTAGT. This CDR3 reads CASSETSGSEQFF. The CDR3 DNA sequence: TGTGCCAGCAGTGAAACTAGCGGAAGCGAGCAGTTCTTC.

The chain employs TRBV7-2 and TRBJ2-7, with D unresolved. The CDR3 totals 12 residues. Germline assignment: CDR1 SGHTA and CDR2 FQGNSA. Trimming cost V 5 bases and J 2 bases, with 7 bases left between them. CDR3 nucleotides: TGTGCCAGCAGCCCCTCCCCCTACGAGCAGTACTTC. Its translation is CASSPSPYEQYF.

This clonotype was detected a few times. The rearrangement links TRBV21-1 to TRBJ1-2. TRBV21-1 is tagged as a pseudogene. CDR3 length equals 15 residues. CDR3 coding DNA: TGTGCCAGCAGCAAAACCGCTAACAGGATGCGAGGCTACACCTTC. Its translation: CASSKTANRMRGYTF.

The J gene is TRBJ1-2, the V gene TRBV27; 7 bases agree with TRBD1. The CDR3 spans 13 residues. Trimming removed 5 bases from V and 6 bases from J; junction bases left unmatched: 6. From germline, CDR1 is MNHEY and CDR2 SMNVEV (reference sequence). The CDR3 nucleotides are TGTGCCAGCAGTAGGGACAGCTACGATGGCTACACCTTC. This sequence encodes CASSRDSYDGYTF.

This chain joins TRBV18 and TRBJ1-2, with no clear D. Trimming stripped 0 bases from V and 7 bases from J, with 12 bases between. Germline V gene lookup returns CDR1 KGHSH and CDR2 LQKENI. The CDR3 consists of 14 residues. CDR3 loop: CASSPPDLLSGYTF. The CDR3 DNA is TGTGCCAGCTCACCACCAGACCTACTCTCTGGCTACACCTTC. The variable domain in full, completed from reference TRBV18 and TRBJ1-2, reads NAGVMQNPRHLVRRRGQEARLRCSPMKGHSHVYWYRQLPEEGLKFMVYLQKENIIDESGMPKERFSAEFPKEGPSILRIQQVVRGDSAAYFCASSPPDLLSGYTFGSGTRLTVV.

CDR3 sequence: CSLRQGAIYNEQFF. The CDR3 DNA follows: TGCAGCCTCCGACAGGGGGCAATCTACAATGAGCAGTTCTTC. The chain couples TRBV20-1 to TRBJ2-1, with 10 bases matching TRBD1. The CDR3 runs to 14 residues. Germline V gene sequence: CDR1 DFQATT, CDR2 SNEGSKA (reference sequence).

The V gene is TRBV11-2, the J gene TRBJ1-3; weak D call: TRBD1 (5 bases). Germline V lookup: CDR1 SGHAT, CDR2 FQNNGV. The CDR3 runs 14 residues. The V gene lost 7 bases and the J gene lost 2 bases, with 12 bases spanning the gap. DNA for the CDR3: TGTGCCAGCACTCCAGGGAGTACTGGAAACACCATATATTTT. It translates to CASTPGSTGNTIYF.

The rearrangement joins TRBV12-3 or TRBV12-4 to TRBJ2-3; perhaps TRBD2 as D (7 bases). The CDR3 has 11 amino acids. In DNA form, the CDR3 reads TGTGCTGAAGGGGGGGGAGATACGCAGTATTTT. Translated: CAEGGGDTQYF.